These T cell receptor beta chains were read from a single sample in a study of T cells in Graves' hyperthyroidism and ophthalmopathy. TCRdb called the multiplex PCR reads again in MiXCR, with one record for every CDR3 protein. Among fewer than 550,000 distinct CDR3 sequences, roughly a quarter were seen once, and the ten largest hold over 9%. The sequenced material came from blood. All receptors come from a woman under 40 with Graves' ophthalmopathy. CDR3s include the opening cysteine and the closing phenylalanine or tryptophan.

v_gene: TRBV20-1; j_gene: TRBJ2-5; CDR3aa: CSARGRRETQYF
v_gene: TRBV10-3; j_gene: TRBJ2-5; CDR3aa: CAISGLAGDSEKTQYF
v_gene: TRBV12-3/TRBV12-4; j_gene: TRBJ2-5; CDR3aa: CASSYERGSETQYF
v_gene: TRBV9; j_gene: TRBJ2-2; CDR3aa: CASSGDPNTGELFF
v_gene: TRBV29-1; j_gene: TRBJ2-7; CDR3aa: CSVEGEEGSYEQYF
v_gene: TRBV5-1; j_gene: TRBJ2-5; CDR3aa: CASSFGLAGGYQETQYF
v_gene: TRBV7-3; j_gene: TRBJ1-1; CDR3aa: CASSLLAGSTEAFF
v_gene: TRBV28; j_gene: TRBJ2-2; CDR3aa: CASSSTGTSVFGELFF
v_gene: TRBV19; j_gene: TRBJ1-1; CDR3aa: CASSLRTGWAFF
v_gene: TRBV30; j_gene: TRBJ1-3; CDR3aa: CAWSVKAGNTIYF
v_gene: TRBV7-2; j_gene: TRBJ2-7; CDR3aa: CASGDFYEQYF
v_gene: TRBV6-9; j_gene: TRBJ2-2; CDR3aa: CASSWGASSNTGELFF
v_gene: TRBV6-5; j_gene: TRBJ2-7; CDR3aa: CASRYSETSSSYEQYF
v_gene: TRBV27; j_gene: TRBJ1-5; CDR3aa: CASLCTPPVYSNQPQHF
v_gene: TRBV11-2; j_gene: TRBJ1-3; CDR3aa: CASSSRTYSGNTIYF
v_gene: TRBV19; j_gene: TRBJ1-2; CDR3aa: CASSKTGDYGYTF
v_gene: TRBV24-1; j_gene: TRBJ1-1; CDR3aa: CATSAGGGWTEAFF
v_gene: TRBV4-1; j_gene: TRBJ1-6; CDR3aa: CASSLGPGSSYNSPLHF
v_gene: TRBV6-5; j_gene: TRBJ2-7; CDR3aa: CASSSPGQGAPDEQYF
v_gene: TRBV30; j_gene: TRBJ2-7; CDR3aa: CAWSLNSYEQYF
v_gene: TRBV7-2; j_gene: TRBJ2-7; CDR3aa: CASSLRRTGYEQYF
v_gene: TRBV7-2; j_gene: TRBJ2-7; CDR3aa: CASTIGQGGYEQYF
v_gene: TRBV24-1; j_gene: TRBJ2-7; CDR3aa: CATSEDTEGTYEQYF
v_gene: TRBV20-1; j_gene: TRBJ1-1; CDR3aa: CSARDLGVGSAEAFF
v_gene: TRBV6-1; j_gene: TRBJ1-5; CDR3aa: CATNEFFHSNQPQHF
v_gene: TRBV4-1; j_gene: TRBJ1-5; CDR3aa: CASSQDRLDRDSRNQPQHF
v_gene: TRBV7-9; j_gene: TRBJ2-7; CDR3aa: CASSPFGGSSYEQYF
v_gene: TRBV11-2; j_gene: TRBJ1-5; CDR3aa: CASSAGWGNQPQHF
v_gene: TRBV24-1; j_gene: TRBJ2-5; CDR3aa: CATSDLRFGGLETQYF
v_gene: TRBV29-1; j_gene: TRBJ1-2; CDR3aa: CSASAWPKGNGYTF
v_gene: TRBV20-1; j_gene: TRBJ1-6; CDR3aa: CSAGEASLSYNSPLHF
v_gene: TRBV6-1; j_gene: TRBJ1-5; CDR3aa: CASSEQGVGSNQPQHF
v_gene: TRBV27; j_gene: TRBJ1-1; CDR3aa: CASSPRGGEAFF
v_gene: TRBV19; j_gene: TRBJ2-7; CDR3aa: CASSGGPPYEQYF
v_gene: TRBV2; j_gene: TRBJ1-5; CDR3aa: CASSETGYQPQHF
v_gene: TRBV28; j_gene: TRBJ2-5; CDR3aa: CASNVPGQGKETQYF
v_gene: TRBV12-3/TRBV12-4; j_gene: TRBJ1-5; CDR3aa: CASRRGLPNHPQHF
v_gene: TRBV28; j_gene: TRBJ2-7; CDR3aa: CAAPVGCRDEQYF
v_gene: TRBV10-3; j_gene: TRBJ2-5; CDR3aa: CAISDDRQETQYF
v_gene: TRBV27; j_gene: TRBJ2-5; CDR3aa: CASSLIAARKQETQYF
v_gene: TRBV10-3; j_gene: TRBJ1-5; CDR3aa: CAISEGGQPQHF
v_gene: TRBV20-1; j_gene: TRBJ2-7; CDR3aa: CSAREEGSAFYEQYF
v_gene: TRBV3-1; j_gene: TRBJ2-7; CDR3aa: CASSHGGQSYEQYF
v_gene: TRBV12-3/TRBV12-4; j_gene: TRBJ1-3; CDR3aa: CASTWGKLNTIYF
v_gene: TRBV19; j_gene: TRBJ1-5; CDR3aa: CASNDWRGARQPQHF
v_gene: TRBV11-1; j_gene: TRBJ2-2; CDR3aa: CASSLVVQFANTGELFF
v_gene: TRBV9; j_gene: TRBJ1-2; CDR3aa: CASSVGGGAAERYGYTF
v_gene: TRBV7-8; j_gene: TRBJ1-1; CDR3aa: CASRLDGNTEAFF
v_gene: TRBV2; j_gene: TRBJ2-5; CDR3aa: CASSERLFRGQETQYF
v_gene: TRBV6-1; j_gene: TRBJ2-7; CDR3aa: CAIHVGDPYEQYF
v_gene: TRBV6-2/TRBV6-3; j_gene: TRBJ1-5; CDR3aa: CASRHTRGNQPQHF
v_gene: TRBV12-3/TRBV12-4; j_gene: TRBJ1-5; CDR3aa: CASSFSDGNQPQHF
v_gene: TRBV6-4; j_gene: TRBJ1-1; CDR3aa: CASSLEAFF